This section outlines one TCR beta chain sequence together with its context. Profiled with immunoSEQ multiplex PCR; TCRdb holds only in-frame clones, not every one. This table holds around 57,000 clones, 82% found once. These data are taken from a study of blood T cell repertoires in COVID-19. The germline gives CDR1 KGHDR, CDR2 SFDVKD. CDR3 size: 18 residues. Trimming took off 5 bases at V and 0 bases at J, with 21 bases between the two ends. The clonotype comes from a woman aged 60-75 years with acute or convalescent COVID-19. The rearrangement joins TRBV24-1 to TRBJ1-1; D gene unclear. The sequencing input was peripheral blood. The CDR3: CATSGRGILVVMNTEAFF. CDR3 DNA: TGTGCCACCAGTGGTCGGGGAATTCTCGTCGTCATGAACACTGAAGCTTTCTTT.